One T cell receptor beta chain is described in this entry. Its antigen is as yet unknown. Assay: immunoSEQ multiplex PCR; the TCRdb copy retains only in-frame clones and omits some. Of tens of thousands of clones listed, roughly three fifths are singletons. V was shortened by 3 bases and J by 6 bases, with 11 bases between the two germline ends. CDR3 length: 13 amino acids. The V gene's germline CDR1 is MDHEN and CDR2 SYDVKM. This sample is part of a study of monozygotic twins with cystic fibrosis. Study-wide results and limits: In 13 of 16 pairs, V gene usage was closest to the co-twin's. Nucleotide-identical clonotype sharing was significantly higher within monozygotic CF twin pairs than between unrelated CF individuals. Median Simpson clonality of roughly 0.01 suggested naive T cells predominated. In this small cohort, shared CDR3 numbers showed no association with age, concordance or disease severity.

The chain uses TRBV28 and TRBJ1-1; D unresolved. The sample taken for sequencing was blood. This receptor was identified in a girl between 10 and 17 years old with cystic fibrosis. The CDR3 loop reads CASSFGLVPEAFF. The CDR3 DNA reads as TGTGCCAGCAGTTTTGGGTTGGTACCTGAAGCTTTCTTT.